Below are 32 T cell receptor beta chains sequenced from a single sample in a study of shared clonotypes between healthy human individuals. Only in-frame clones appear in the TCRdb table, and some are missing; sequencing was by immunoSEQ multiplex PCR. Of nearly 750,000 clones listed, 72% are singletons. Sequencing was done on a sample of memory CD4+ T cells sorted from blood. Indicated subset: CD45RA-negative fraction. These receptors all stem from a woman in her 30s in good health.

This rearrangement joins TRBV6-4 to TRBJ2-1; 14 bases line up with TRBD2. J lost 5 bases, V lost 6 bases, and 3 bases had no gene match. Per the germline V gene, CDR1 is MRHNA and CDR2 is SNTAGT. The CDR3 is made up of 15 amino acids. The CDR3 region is CASSAGLAGDNEQFF. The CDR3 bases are TGTGCCAGCAGCGCGGGACTAGCGGGAGACAATGAGCAGTTCTTC.

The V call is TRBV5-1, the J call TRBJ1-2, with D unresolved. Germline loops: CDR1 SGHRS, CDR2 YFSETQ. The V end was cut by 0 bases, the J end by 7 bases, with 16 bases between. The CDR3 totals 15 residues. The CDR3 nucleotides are TGCGCCAGCAGCTTGGAAGGCAGTCAAGACCGTGGCTACACCTTC. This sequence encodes CASSLEGSQDRGYTF.

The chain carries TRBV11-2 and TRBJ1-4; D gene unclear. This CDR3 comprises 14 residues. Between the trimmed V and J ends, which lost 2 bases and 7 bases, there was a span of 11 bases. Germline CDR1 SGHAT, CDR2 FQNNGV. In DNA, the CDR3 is TGTGCCAGCAGCTTACAGAGGTCCAGTGAAAAACTGTTTTTT. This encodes CASSLQRSSEKLFF.

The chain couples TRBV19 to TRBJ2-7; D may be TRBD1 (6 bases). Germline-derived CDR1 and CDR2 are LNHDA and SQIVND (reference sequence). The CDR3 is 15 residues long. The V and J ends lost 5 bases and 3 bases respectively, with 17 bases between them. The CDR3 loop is CASSQDSLLSYEQYF. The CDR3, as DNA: TGTGCCAGTAGTCAGGACAGCCTCCTCAGCTACGAGCAGTACTTC.

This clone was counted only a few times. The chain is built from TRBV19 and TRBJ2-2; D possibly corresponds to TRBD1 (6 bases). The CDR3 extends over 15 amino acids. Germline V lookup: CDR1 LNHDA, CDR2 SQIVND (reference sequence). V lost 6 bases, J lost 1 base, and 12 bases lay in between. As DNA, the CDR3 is TGTGCCAGTAGGGGGCGACAGGTGAACACCGGGGAGCTGTTTTTT. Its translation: CASRGRQVNTGELFF. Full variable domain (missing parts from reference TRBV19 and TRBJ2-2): DGGITQSPKYLFRKEGQNVTLSCEQNLNHDAMYWYRQDPGQGLRLIYYSQIVNDFQKGDIAEGYSVSREKKESFPLTVTSAQKNPTAFYLCASRGRQVNTGELFFGEGSRLTVL.

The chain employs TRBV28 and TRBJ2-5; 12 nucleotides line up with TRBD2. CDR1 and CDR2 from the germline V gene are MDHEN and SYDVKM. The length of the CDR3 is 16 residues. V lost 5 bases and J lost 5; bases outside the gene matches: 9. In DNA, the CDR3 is TGTGCCAGCAGTCCCTCAAGACTAGCGGGAGCGGAGACCCAGTACTTC. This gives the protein CASSPSRLAGAETQYF. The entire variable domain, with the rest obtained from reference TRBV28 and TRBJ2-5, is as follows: DVKVTQSSRYLVKRTGEKVFLECVQDMDHENMFWYRQDPGLGLRLIYFSYDVKMKEKGDIPEGYSVSREKKERFSLILESASTNQTSMYLCASSPSRLAGAETQYFGPGTRLLVL.

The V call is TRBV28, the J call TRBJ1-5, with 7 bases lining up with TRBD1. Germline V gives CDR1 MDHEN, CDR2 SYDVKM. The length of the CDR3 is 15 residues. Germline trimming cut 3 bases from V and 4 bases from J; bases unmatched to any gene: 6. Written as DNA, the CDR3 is TGTGCCAGCAGTTTCCCGGACAGGTTAAATCAGCCCCAGCATTTT. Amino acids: CASSFPDRLNQPQHF.

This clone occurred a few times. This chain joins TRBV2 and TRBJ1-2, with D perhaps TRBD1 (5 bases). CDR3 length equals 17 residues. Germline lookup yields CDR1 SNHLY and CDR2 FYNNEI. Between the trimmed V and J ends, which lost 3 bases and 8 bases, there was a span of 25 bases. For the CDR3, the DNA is TGTGCCAGCAGTGACCGGGACTCCGGAATGCGATGGCGCGGCTACACCTTC. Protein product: CASSDRDSGMRWRGYTF.

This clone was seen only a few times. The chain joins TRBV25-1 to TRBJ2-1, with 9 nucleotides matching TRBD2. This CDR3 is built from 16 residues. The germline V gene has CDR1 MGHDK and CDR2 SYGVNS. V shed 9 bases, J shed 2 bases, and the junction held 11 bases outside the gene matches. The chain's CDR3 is CASHSGTSLPYNEQFF. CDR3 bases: TGTGCCAGTCACTCCGGGACTAGCCTACCCTACAATGAGCAGTTCTTC.

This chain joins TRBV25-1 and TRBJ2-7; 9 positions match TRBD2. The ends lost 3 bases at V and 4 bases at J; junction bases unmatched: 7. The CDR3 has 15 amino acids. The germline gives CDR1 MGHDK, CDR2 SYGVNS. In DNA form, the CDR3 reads TGTGCCAGCAGTGACGCAGGGACTAGCTTATACGAGCAGTACTTC. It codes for CASSDAGTSLYEQYF.

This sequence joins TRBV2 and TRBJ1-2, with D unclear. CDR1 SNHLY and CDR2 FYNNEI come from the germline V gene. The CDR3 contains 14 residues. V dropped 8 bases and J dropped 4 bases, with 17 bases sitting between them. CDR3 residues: CASQQTRSGYGYTF. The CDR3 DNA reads TGTGCCAGCCAACAAACCAGAAGCGGCTATGGCTACACCTTC.

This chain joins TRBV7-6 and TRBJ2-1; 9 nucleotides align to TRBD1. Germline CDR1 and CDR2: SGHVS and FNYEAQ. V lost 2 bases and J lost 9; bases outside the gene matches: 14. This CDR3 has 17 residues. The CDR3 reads CASSLPRGGTGSREQFF. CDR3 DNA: TGTGCCAGCAGCTTACCCAGGGGTGGGACAGGGAGTCGTGAGCAGTTCTTC. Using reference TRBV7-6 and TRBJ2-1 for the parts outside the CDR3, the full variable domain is GAGVSQSPRYKVTKRGQDVALRCDPISGHVSLYWYRQALGQGPEFLTYFNYEAQQDKSGLPNDRFSAERPEGSISTLTIQRTEQRDSAMYRCASSLPRGGTGSREQFFGPGTRLTVL.

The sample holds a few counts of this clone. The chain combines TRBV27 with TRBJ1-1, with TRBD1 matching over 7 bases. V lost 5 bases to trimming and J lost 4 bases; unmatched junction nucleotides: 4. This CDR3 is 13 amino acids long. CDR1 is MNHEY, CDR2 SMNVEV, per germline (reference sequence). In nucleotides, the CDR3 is TGTGCCAGCAGTCCTACAGGGGTCACTGAAGCTTTCTTT. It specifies CASSPTGVTEAFF.

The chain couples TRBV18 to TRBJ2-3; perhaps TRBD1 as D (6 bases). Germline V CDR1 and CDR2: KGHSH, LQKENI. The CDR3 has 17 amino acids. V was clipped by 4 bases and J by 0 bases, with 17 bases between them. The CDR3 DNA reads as TGTGCCAGCTCACTACAGGGTAGGGCCTCTAGCACAGATACGCAGTATTTT. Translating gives CASSLQGRASSTDTQYF.

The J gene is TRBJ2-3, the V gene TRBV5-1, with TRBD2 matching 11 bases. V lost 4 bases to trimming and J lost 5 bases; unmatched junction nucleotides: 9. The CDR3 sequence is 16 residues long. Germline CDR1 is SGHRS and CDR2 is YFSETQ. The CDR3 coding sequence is TGCGCCAGCAGCGGCGGGCTAGCGGGAGGAAGAGATACGCAGTATTTT. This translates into CASSGGLAGGRDTQYF.

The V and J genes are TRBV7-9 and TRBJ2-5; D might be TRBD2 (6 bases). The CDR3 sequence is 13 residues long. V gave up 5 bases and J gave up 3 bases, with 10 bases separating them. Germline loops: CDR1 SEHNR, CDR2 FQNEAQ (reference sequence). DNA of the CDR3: TGTGCCAGCAGCCTGACTAGAGAAGAGACCCAGTACTTC. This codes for CASSLTREETQYF.

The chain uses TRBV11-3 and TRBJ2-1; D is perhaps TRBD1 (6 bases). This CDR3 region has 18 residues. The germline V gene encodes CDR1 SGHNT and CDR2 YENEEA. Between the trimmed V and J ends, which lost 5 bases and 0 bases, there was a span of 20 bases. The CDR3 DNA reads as TGTGCCAGCAGCCGAAGATATGGGGGCGGAAGCTCCTACAATGAGCAGTTCTTC. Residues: CASSRRYGGGSSYNEQFF.

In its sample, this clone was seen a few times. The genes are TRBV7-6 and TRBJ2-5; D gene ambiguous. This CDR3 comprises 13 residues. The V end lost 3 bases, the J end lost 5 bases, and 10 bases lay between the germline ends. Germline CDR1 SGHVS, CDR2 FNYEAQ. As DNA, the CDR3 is TGTGCCAGCAGCTTTACCCGTCGGGAGACCCAGTACTTC. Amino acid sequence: CASSFTRRETQYF.

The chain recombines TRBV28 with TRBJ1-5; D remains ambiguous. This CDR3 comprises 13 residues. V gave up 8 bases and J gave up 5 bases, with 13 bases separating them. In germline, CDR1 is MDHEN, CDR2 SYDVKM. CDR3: CASRGNSDQPQHF. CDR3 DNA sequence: TGTGCCAGCCGAGGTAATTCCGATCAGCCCCAGCATTTT.

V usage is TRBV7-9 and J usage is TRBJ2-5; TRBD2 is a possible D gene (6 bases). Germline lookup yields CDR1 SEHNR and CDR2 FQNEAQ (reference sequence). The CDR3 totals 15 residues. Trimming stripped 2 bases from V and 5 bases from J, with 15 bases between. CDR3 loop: CASSLIGGSGETQYF. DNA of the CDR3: TGTGCCAGCAGCTTAATAGGTGGGAGCGGGGAGACCCAGTACTTC.

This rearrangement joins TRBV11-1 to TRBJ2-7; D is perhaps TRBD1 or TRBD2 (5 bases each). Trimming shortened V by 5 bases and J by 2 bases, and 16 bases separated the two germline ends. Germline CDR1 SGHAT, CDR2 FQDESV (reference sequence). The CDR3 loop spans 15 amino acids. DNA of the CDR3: TGTGCCAGCAGCCCCGGGCACGGGGCAACCTACGAGCAGTACTTC. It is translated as CASSPGHGATYEQYF.

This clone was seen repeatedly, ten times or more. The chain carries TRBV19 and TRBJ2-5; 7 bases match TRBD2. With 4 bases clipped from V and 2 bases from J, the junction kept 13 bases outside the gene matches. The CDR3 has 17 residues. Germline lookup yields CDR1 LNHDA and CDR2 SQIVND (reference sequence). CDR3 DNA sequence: TGTGCCAGTAGTACAGGGAGGGACCCGAATACTCAAGAGACCCAGTACTTC. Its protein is CASSTGRDPNTQETQYF.

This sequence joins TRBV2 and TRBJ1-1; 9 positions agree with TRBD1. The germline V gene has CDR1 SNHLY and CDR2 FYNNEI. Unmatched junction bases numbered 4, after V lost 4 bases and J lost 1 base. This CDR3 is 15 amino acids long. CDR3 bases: TGTGCCAGCAGTGTTCGGACAGGGGCGAACACTGAAGCTTTCTTT. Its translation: CASSVRTGANTEAFF.

CDR3 amino acids: CASSEGTESTEAFF. CDR3 coding DNA: TGTGCCAGCAGTGAAGGGACGGAGAGTACTGAAGCTTTCTTT. The chain is built from TRBV6-1 and TRBJ1-1; no reliable D call. Between the trimmed V and J ends, which lost 1 base and 5 bases, there was a span of 11 bases. The CDR3 is made up of 14 amino acids. Germline-derived CDR1 and CDR2 are MNHNS and SASEGT.

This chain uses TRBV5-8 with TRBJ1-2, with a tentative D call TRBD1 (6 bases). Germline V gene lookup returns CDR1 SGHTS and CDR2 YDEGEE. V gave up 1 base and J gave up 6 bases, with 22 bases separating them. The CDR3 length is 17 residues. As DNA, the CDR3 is TGTGCCAGCAGCTTGTATTCAGGGGCGACCGGCGGAAATGGCTACACCTTC. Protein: CASSLYSGATGGNGYTF.

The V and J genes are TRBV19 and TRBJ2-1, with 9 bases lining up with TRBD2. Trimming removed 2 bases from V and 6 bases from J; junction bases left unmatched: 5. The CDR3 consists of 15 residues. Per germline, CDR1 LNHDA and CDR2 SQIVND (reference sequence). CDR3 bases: TGTGCCAGTAGTATAAGGGCGGGAGGGCTCAATGAGCAGTTCTTC. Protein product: CASSIRAGGLNEQFF.

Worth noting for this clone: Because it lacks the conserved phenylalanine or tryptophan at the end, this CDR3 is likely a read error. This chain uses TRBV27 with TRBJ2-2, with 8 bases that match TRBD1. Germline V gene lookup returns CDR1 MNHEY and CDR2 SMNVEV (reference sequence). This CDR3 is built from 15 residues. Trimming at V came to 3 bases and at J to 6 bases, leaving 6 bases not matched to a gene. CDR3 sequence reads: CASSLQGQVAGELFL. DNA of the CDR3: TGTGCCAGCAGTTTGCAGGGACAGGTCGCCGGGGAGCTGTTTCTT.

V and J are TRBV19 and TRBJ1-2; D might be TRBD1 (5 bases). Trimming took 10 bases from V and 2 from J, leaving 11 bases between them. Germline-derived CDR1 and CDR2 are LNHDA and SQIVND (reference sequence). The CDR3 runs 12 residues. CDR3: CATWDGNYGYTF. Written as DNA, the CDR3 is TGTGCCACCTGGGACGGGAACTATGGCTACACCTTC.

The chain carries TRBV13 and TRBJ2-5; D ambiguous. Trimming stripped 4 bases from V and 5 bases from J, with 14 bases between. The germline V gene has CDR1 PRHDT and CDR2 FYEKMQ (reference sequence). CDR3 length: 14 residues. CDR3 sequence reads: CASSSLWVEETQYF. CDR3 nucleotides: TGTGCCAGCAGCTCGTTGTGGGTAGAGGAGACCCAGTACTTC.

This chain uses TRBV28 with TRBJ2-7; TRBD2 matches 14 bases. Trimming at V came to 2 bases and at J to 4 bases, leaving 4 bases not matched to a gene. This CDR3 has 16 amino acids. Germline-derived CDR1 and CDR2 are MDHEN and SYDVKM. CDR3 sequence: CASSLVGTSGSYEQYF. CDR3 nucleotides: TGTGCCAGCAGTTTAGTCGGGACTAGCGGGAGTTACGAGCAGTACTTC.

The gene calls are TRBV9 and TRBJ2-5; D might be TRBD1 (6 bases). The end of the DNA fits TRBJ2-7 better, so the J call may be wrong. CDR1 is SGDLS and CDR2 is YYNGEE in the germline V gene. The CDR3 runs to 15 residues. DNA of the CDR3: TGTGCCAGCAGCGTAGCTCAGGGGTCACCATACGAGCAGTACTTC. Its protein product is CASSVAQGSPYEQYF.

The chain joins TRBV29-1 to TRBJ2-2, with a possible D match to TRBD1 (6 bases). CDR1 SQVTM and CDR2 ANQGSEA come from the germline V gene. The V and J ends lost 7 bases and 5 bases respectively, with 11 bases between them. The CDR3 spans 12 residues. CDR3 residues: CSGTGRTGELFF. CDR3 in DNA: TGCAGCGGCACAGGGCGGACCGGGGAGCTGTTTTTT.